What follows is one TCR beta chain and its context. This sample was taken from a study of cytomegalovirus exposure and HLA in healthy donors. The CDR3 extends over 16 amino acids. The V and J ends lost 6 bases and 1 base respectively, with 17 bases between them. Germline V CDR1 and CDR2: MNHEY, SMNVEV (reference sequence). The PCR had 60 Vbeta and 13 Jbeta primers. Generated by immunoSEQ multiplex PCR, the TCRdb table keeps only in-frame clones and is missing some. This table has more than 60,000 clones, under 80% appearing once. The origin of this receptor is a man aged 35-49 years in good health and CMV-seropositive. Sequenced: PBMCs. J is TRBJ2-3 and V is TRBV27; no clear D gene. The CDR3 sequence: CASRRSTLIGTDTQYF. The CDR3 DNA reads TGTGCCAGCAGACGTTCGACTCTCATCGGCACAGATACGCAGTATTTT.